A single sample gave rise to the 10 T cell receptor beta chains below, sequenced in a study of blood T cells in healthy people across ages. It was with a sample-barcoded 5' primer and a J-beta primer mix that a second PCR of roughly 7 to 11 cycles was run. TCRdb itself ran the 5' RACE reads through MiXCR, one entry per CDR3 protein. The data show around 2 million distinct CDR3 sequences, with approximately 40% seen just once and 20% to 25% held by the top ten. Sequencing input: blood. These TCRs come from a human donor in good health.

This clonotype has only one observation. A much larger clone is a single base away; this may be a read error. V is TRBV7-7 and J is TRBJ2-1; 12 positions match TRBD2. This CDR3 is 15 amino acids long. Germline V lookup: CDR1 SSHAT, CDR2 FNYEAQ (reference sequence). The CDR3 protein is CASRPLAGGYNKQFF. The CDR3 coding sequence is TGTGCCAGCAGACCACTAGCGGGGGGATACAATAAGCAGTTCTTC.

In this sample, this clonotype turned up a few times. This rearrangement joins TRBV20-1 to TRBJ2-1; 7 positions match TRBD1. Germline CDR1 reads DFQATT; CDR2 reads SNEGSKA (reference sequence). J lost 0 bases, V lost 5 bases, and 4 bases had no gene match. The CDR3 totals 14 residues. The CDR3: CSAGYRGSYNEQFF. In nucleotides, the CDR3 is TGCAGTGCTGGCTACAGGGGCTCCTACAATGAGCAGTTCTTC.

The CDR3 DNA reads TGTGCCAGCAGTTTTGAGAGATACGAGCAGTACTTC. Its protein is CASSFERYEQYF. The genes are TRBV12-3 or TRBV12-4 and TRBJ2-7; D is undetermined. CDR3 size: 12 residues. V lost 3 bases, J lost 4 bases, and 7 bases lay in between.

This clonotype was seen only once. This chain links TRBV12-3 or TRBV12-4 with TRBJ1-5; TRBD1 might be the D (6 bases). Deletions cut 5 bases from V and 3 bases from J, with 14 bases between. The CDR3 covers 15 residues. CDR3 protein: CASSLTGTHNQPQHF. CDR3 sequence (DNA): TGTGCCAGCAGTCTCACCGGGACACACAATCAGCCCCAGCATTTT.

The chain combines TRBV6-5 with TRBJ1-5, with D unclear. Germline CDR1 is MNHEY and CDR2 is SVGAGI. The CDR3 is 14 amino acids. Between the trimmed V and J ends, which lost 2 bases and 6 bases, there was a span of 11 bases. The CDR3 loop reads CASSYSGSGQPQHF. The DNA of the CDR3 is TGTGCCAGCAGTTACAGTGGGTCGGGTCAGCCCCAGCATTTT.

This clonotype has a handful of counts. The chain combines TRBV6-5 with TRBJ1-2, with a tentative D call TRBD1 (5 bases). The V end lost 11 bases, the J end lost 8 bases, and 15 bases lay between the germline ends. The CDR3 loop spans 11 amino acids. CDR1 and CDR2 (germline): MNHEY, SVGAGI. DNA of the CDR3: TGTGCCGGCCGGGGCAGTGGCGGCTACACCTTC. This translates into CAGRGSGGYTF.

The chain carries TRBV12-3 or TRBV12-4 and TRBJ2-3; D not certain. CDR3 length equals 15 residues. The V end lost 4 bases, the J end lost 0 bases, and 11 bases lay between the germline ends. The CDR3 DNA follows: TGTGCCAGCAGTTCCGACCGGATTAGCACAGATACGCAGTATTTT. It is translated as CASSSDRISTDTQYF.

This clonotype was observed many times. CDR3 bases: TGTGCCAGCAGTTACTTGGGCAGCACTGAAGCTTTCTTT. This gives the protein CASSYLGSTEAFF. The J gene is TRBJ1-1, the V gene TRBV6-5; unclear D gene. V shed 1 base and J shed 4 bases, with 7 bases lying between them. The CDR3 length is 13 residues. From germline, CDR1 is MNHEY and CDR2 SVGAGI.

V gene TRBV7-6 combines with J gene TRBJ2-5, with 9 bases identical to TRBD1. Germline V CDR1 and CDR2: SGHVS, FNYEAQ. The length of the CDR3 is 15 residues. V lost 5 bases, J lost 11 bases, and 15 bases stayed unmatched. CDR3 protein: CASSPSRTGVGEQYF. The CDR3 coding sequence is TGTGCCAGCAGCCCAAGCCGGACAGGGGTGGGTGAGCAGTACTTC.

V and J are TRBV10-3 and TRBJ1-2; perhaps TRBD1 as D (5 bases). From germline, CDR1 is ENHRY and CDR2 SYGVKD. The CDR3 runs 14 residues. V was clipped by 5 bases and J by 4 bases, with 14 bases between them. The CDR3 reads CAISPEGISYGYTF. In DNA, the CDR3 is TGTGCCATCAGTCCCGAGGGGATAAGCTATGGCTACACCTTC.